One sample yielded the 18 T cell receptor beta chains listed below, sequenced in a study of regulatory dendritic cells for organ transplantation. The assay was immunoSEQ multiplex PCR, and TCRdb's table has in-frame clones only and misses some. The sample has 30,000 to 45,000 clones; over 80% are singletons. The source material was naive CD8+ T cells from blood. Subset reported: CD45RA+ naive T cells. Receptors originate from a human donor in good health.

This chain joins TRBV9 and TRBJ2-1; D is perhaps TRBD1 (5 bases). With 0 bases removed from V and 15 bases from J, the gap between germline ends came to 13 bases. Germline V gives CDR1 SGDLS, CDR2 YYNGEE. This CDR3 spans 12 amino acids. The CDR3 coding sequence is TGTGCCAGCAGCGTAGCAGGGTTAGATCCGTTCTTC. As protein: CASSVAGLDPFF.

This chain uses TRBV28 with TRBJ2-1; 7 positions match TRBD2. V was clipped by 2 bases and J by 3 bases; unmatched bases: 4. CDR1 and CDR2 from the germline V gene are MDHEN and SYDVKM. The CDR3 contains 15 residues. The DNA for the CDR3 is TGTGCCAGCAGTTTAGATGCTAGCGGCTACAATGAGCAGTTCTTC. Translation gives CASSLDASGYNEQFF.

This clone was found once. The chain recombines TRBV27 with TRBJ2-2; tentatively, D is TRBD1 (6 bases). CDR1 and CDR2 (germline): MNHEY, SMNVEV (reference sequence). Trimming removed 8 bases from V and 1 base from J, with 14 bases in between. CDR3 size: 15 residues. CDR3 DNA: TGTGCCAGCTCCCTTATAGGGGGGAACACCGGGGAGCTGTTTTTT. Protein sequence: CASSLIGGNTGELFF.

The chain uses TRBV5-6 and TRBJ1-2, with TRBD1 matching 8 bases. This CDR3 contains 15 residues. The germline V gene encodes CDR1 SGHDT and CDR2 YYEEEE. Trimming at V came to 1 base and at J to 5 bases, leaving 7 bases not matched to a gene. CDR3 sequence: CASSLLLGTGYGYTF. DNA of the CDR3: TGTGCCAGCAGCTTGCTGTTAGGGACAGGATATGGCTACACCTTC.

J is TRBJ2-1 and V is TRBV5-4; D is unresolved. The germline gives CDR1 SGHNT, CDR2 YYREEE (reference sequence). The V end lost 0 bases, the J end lost 8 bases, and 6 bases lay between the germline ends. The CDR3 is 12 residues long. The CDR3 coding sequence is TGTGCCAGCAGCTTGGGCGGATATGAGCAGTTCTTC. Its protein product is CASSLGGYEQFF.

This clone was detected a few times. V is TRBV7-3 and J is TRBJ2-1; no clear D gene. The CDR3 runs 11 residues. CDR1 is SGHTA and CDR2 is FQGTGA in the germline V gene. Between the trimmed V and J ends, which lost 3 bases and 5 bases, there was a span of 2 bases. The DNA for the CDR3 is TGTGCCAGCAGCTTGAACAATGAGCAGTTCTTC. Protein: CASSLNNEQFF.

The chain links TRBV6-5 to TRBJ2-5, with D perhaps given as TRBD1 or TRBD2 (6 bases each). The CDR3 runs 13 residues. The V end was cut by 6 bases, the J end by 4 bases, with 12 bases between. Germline V gene sequence: CDR1 MNHEY, CDR2 SVGAGI. The CDR3 is CASSRGLVETQYF. The CDR3 coding sequence is TGTGCCAGCAGCCGGGGGCTGGTAGAGACCCAGTACTTC.

The V call is TRBV28, the J call TRBJ1-4, with D unclear. Trimming stripped 6 bases from V and 8 bases from J, with 16 bases between. The CDR3 has 14 residues. Germline lookup yields CDR1 MDHEN and CDR2 SYDVKM. Here the CDR3 reads CASRSETGREKLFF. The CDR3 DNA is TGTGCCAGCAGAAGTGAGACGGGCCGGGAAAAACTGTTTTTT. The variable domain in full, with the rest retrieved from reference TRBV28 and TRBJ1-4, is DVKVTQSSRYLVKRTGEKVFLECVQDMDHENMFWYRQDPGLGLRLIYFSYDVKMKEKGDIPEGYSVSREKKERFSLILESASTNQTSMYLCASRSETGREKLFFGSGTQLSVL.

The chain recombines TRBV18 with TRBJ2-7; D is possibly TRBD1 (6 bases). CDR3 length equals 16 residues. The V end was cut by 3 bases, the J end by 2 bases, with 17 bases between. Germline V lookup: CDR1 KGHSH, CDR2 LQKENI. Written as DNA, the CDR3 is TGTGCCAGCTCACCGCAGGGGACGGTGAATCCCTACGAGCAGTACTTC. This encodes CASSPQGTVNPYEQYF.

The chain combines TRBV4-3 with TRBJ2-4, with 7 bases lining up with TRBD1. V lost 0 bases to trimming and J lost 8 bases; unmatched junction nucleotides: 13. The CDR3 runs 17 residues. CDR1 and CDR2 (germline): LGHNA, YSLEER. In DNA form, the CDR3 reads TGCGCCAGCAGCCAAGAAGTCGTCCTCGGACAGGAGGACATTCAGTACTTC. Encoded protein: CASSQEVVLGQEDIQYF.

The V and J genes are TRBV6-5 and TRBJ2-2; 7 bases fit TRBD1. The CDR3 has 15 amino acids. Trimming removed 3 bases from V and 4 bases from J; junction bases left unmatched: 5. Germline V gene lookup returns CDR1 MNHEY and CDR2 SVGAGI. The CDR3 region is CASSYSTGFTGELFF. DNA for the CDR3: TGTGCCAGCAGTTATTCGACAGGGTTCACCGGGGAGCTGTTTTTT.

This chain connects TRBV27 to TRBJ2-3, with 11 bases aligning to TRBD2. The CDR3 runs 14 residues. Trimming cost V 8 bases and J 1 base; bases outside gene matches: 2. Germline values: CDR1 MNHEY, CDR2 SMNVEV (reference sequence). The CDR3 sequence is CASLAGGGTDTQYF. For the CDR3, the DNA is TGTGCCAGCCTAGCGGGGGGCGGCACAGATACGCAGTATTTT.

This clone was detected a few times. The rearrangement links TRBV7-9 to TRBJ2-7; D perhaps matches TRBD2 (6 bases). V was clipped by 4 bases and J by 3 bases, with 13 bases between them. Germline V gene lookup returns CDR1 SEHNR and CDR2 FQNEAQ (reference sequence). The CDR3 is made up of 14 amino acids. Here the CDR3 DNA reads TGTGCCAGCAGCTACAAGGGAGGCAACTACGAGCAGTACTTC. Amino acid sequence: CASSYKGGNYEQYF.

The chain has TRBV7-9 and TRBJ1-1, with TRBD1 matching 8 bases. CDR1 is SEHNR, CDR2 FQNEAQ, per germline (reference sequence). Trimming cost V 3 bases and J 4 bases; bases outside gene matches: 4. The CDR3 runs 14 residues. This chain's CDR3 is CASSFPTGATEAFF. The CDR3 nucleotides read TGTGCCAGCAGCTTTCCGACAGGGGCCACTGAAGCTTTCTTT.

V and J are TRBV9 and TRBJ2-7, with D perhaps matching TRBD1 (5 bases). Germline CDR1 SGDLS, CDR2 YYNGEE. The CDR3 has 15 residues. With 0 bases removed from V and 0 bases from J, the gap between germline ends came to 10 bases. The CDR3 sequence: CASSVGQGHSYEQYF. In nucleotides, the CDR3 is TGTGCCAGCAGCGTAGGCCAGGGTCACTCCTACGAGCAGTACTTC.

The chain combines TRBV21-1 with TRBJ2-7; the tabulated D call, TRBD2, remains unverified against the DNA. TRBV21-1 is a pseudogene segment. The CDR3 extends over 14 amino acids. The CDR3 region is CASSRTSGSYEQYF. DNA of the CDR3: TGTGCCAGCAGCAGAACTAGCGGCTCCTACGAGCAGTACTTC.

The rearrangement uses TRBV5-6 and TRBJ2-7; D remains ambiguous. V dropped 1 base and J dropped 3 bases, with 8 bases sitting between them. CDR3 length: 13 amino acids. Germline assignment: CDR1 SGHDT and CDR2 YYEEEE. The CDR3 region has the DNA TGTGCCAGCAGCTTGTATAGCAGCTACGAGCAGTACTTC. This codes for CASSLYSSYEQYF.

The chain recombines TRBV9 with TRBJ2-1; D unclear. The V end was cut by 3 bases, the J end by 4 bases, with 11 bases between. The CDR3 contains 14 residues. The germline V gene encodes CDR1 SGDLS and CDR2 YYNGEE. In DNA form, the CDR3 reads TGTGCCAGCAGCGGGGGTTCCCCTTACAATGAGCAGTTCTTC. As protein: CASSGGSPYNEQFF.